The 20 T cell receptor beta chains listed next were all sequenced from one sample in a study of cytomegalovirus exposure and HLA in healthy donors. PCR used 60 Vbeta primers and 13 Jbeta primers. The method was immunoSEQ multiplex PCR; TCRdb's version includes in-frame clones alone and lacks a portion of them. The data hold roughly 100,000 clones, with approximately 87% observed a single time. The material sequenced was PBMCs. The receptors derive from a man between 40 and 49 years old in good health and CMV-seronegative.

The chain couples TRBV6-4 to TRBJ2-1, with TRBD2 matching over 10 bases. This CDR3 is 15 amino acids long. The germline gives CDR1 MRHNA, CDR2 SNTAGT. V dropped 4 bases and J dropped 15; count of bases not matched to a gene: 15. This CDR3 reads CASSAESGGEGRRFF. CDR3 coding DNA: TGTGCCAGCAGTGCGGAGAGCGGGGGGGAAGGACGACGGTTCTTC.

This chain uses TRBV7-8 with TRBJ2-5, with 8 positions matching TRBD2. CDR1 is SGHVS, CDR2 FQNEAQ, per germline. The V and J ends lost 7 bases and 5 bases, in that order; junction bases with no gene match: 12. The CDR3 covers 15 residues. For the CDR3, the DNA is TGTGCCAGCATTGAGAGGGCTAGCGGGTTCGAGACCCAGTACTTC. It is translated as CASIERASGFETQYF.

This chain uses TRBV6-5 with TRBJ2-5; the D gene is possibly TRBD2 (6 bases). CDR1 MNHEY and CDR2 SVGAGI come from the germline V gene. This CDR3 comprises 15 residues. V was trimmed by 2 bases and J by 4 bases, leaving 14 bases between them. CDR3 amino acids: CASSYTGRERETQYF. CDR3 in DNA: TGTGCCAGCAGTTACACCGGGAGAGAGAGAGAGACCCAGTACTTC.

The gene calls are TRBV2 and TRBJ2-7; the D is unclear. This CDR3 is built from 11 residues. V shed 8 bases and J shed 2 bases, with 7 bases lying between them. CDR1 is SNHLY and CDR2 is FYNNEI in the germline V gene. CDR3 in DNA: TGTGCCAGCCCCGGTCCCTACGAGCAGTACTTC. Translated: CASPGPYEQYF.

The V gene is TRBV18, the J gene TRBJ1-2; unclear D gene. The CDR3 is made up of 13 amino acids. Trimming pared 3 bases from V and 6 bases from J, leaving 11 bases between. Looked up from germline, CDR1 is KGHSH and CDR2 is LQKENI. The CDR3, as DNA: TGTGCCAGCTCACCGTCTTCCGGTGATGGCTACACCTTC. This translates into CASSPSSGDGYTF.

The rearrangement links TRBV27 to TRBJ1-4; 7 bases fit TRBD1. Germline loops: CDR1 MNHEY, CDR2 SMNVEV (reference sequence). This CDR3 spans 15 amino acids. V lost 4 bases to trimming and J lost 7 bases; unmatched junction nucleotides: 9. CDR3 sequence: CASSWTRGFGEKLFF. The CDR3 DNA sequence: TGTGCCAGCAGTTGGACCAGGGGGTTTGGTGAAAAACTGTTTTTT.

This chain joins TRBV23-1 and TRBJ1-5; D is unresolved. TRBV23-1 qualifies as an ORF whose function is uncertain. The CDR3 loop spans 15 amino acids. Trimming took 0 bases from V and 6 from J, leaving 12 bases between them. DNA of the CDR3: TGCGCCAGCAGTCAATCGTACGGTGTCGGTCAGCCCCAGCATTTT. It is translated as CASSQSYGVGQPQHF.

This clone appeared a few times. The V and J genes are TRBV5-8 and TRBJ1-1; 7 bases are a match to TRBD1. V dropped 9 bases and J dropped 4; count of bases not matched to a gene: 12. Germline V lookup: CDR1 SGHTS, CDR2 YDEGEE. The CDR3 contains 14 residues. CDR3 loop: CATPREGGGTEAFF. CDR3 sequence (DNA): TGTGCCACCCCGCGGGAAGGGGGCGGCACTGAAGCTTTCTTT.

The rearrangement joins TRBV9 to TRBJ2-3; D uncertain. This CDR3 is 15 amino acids long. Trimming removed 0 bases at V and 0 bases at J, with 8 bases between. From germline, CDR1 is SGDLS and CDR2 YYNGEE. DNA of the CDR3: TGTGCCAGCAGCGTAGGTATATCTAGCACAGATACGCAGTATTTT. It is translated as CASSVGISSTDTQYF.

V is TRBV6-1 and J is TRBJ2-4, with a possible D match to TRBD2 (5 bases). This CDR3 has 15 amino acids. Germline V lookup: CDR1 MNHNS, CDR2 SASEGT. V was trimmed by 4 bases and J by 4 bases, leaving 14 bases between them. The CDR3 region is CASSADSGDKNIQYF. The DNA of the CDR3 is TGTGCCAGCAGTGCCGACTCCGGGGATAAAAACATTCAGTACTTC.

This rearrangement joins TRBV27 to TRBJ2-7; D might be TRBD1 (5 bases). CDR3 length: 15 residues. From germline, CDR1 is MNHEY and CDR2 SMNVEV (reference sequence). V lost 6 bases to trimming and J lost 0 bases, with 15 bases between them. The CDR3 nucleotides are TGTGCCAGCAGCTCCCTACTCGACAGCTCCTACGAGCAGTACTTC. Protein: CASSSLLDSSYEQYF.

The chain employs TRBV28 and TRBJ2-7; D is undetermined. Per the germline V gene, CDR1 is MDHEN and CDR2 is SYDVKM. The CDR3 spans 14 residues. V was pared by 0 bases and J by 0 bases, with 6 bases between. The CDR3 here is CASSLWATSYEQYF. The CDR3 bases are TGTGCCAGCAGTTTATGGGCCACCTCCTACGAGCAGTACTTC.

V usage is TRBV30 and J usage is TRBJ1-6; D gene unclear. Germline CDR1 and CDR2: GTSNPN and SVGIG (reference sequence). The CDR3 extends over 13 amino acids. V was trimmed by 0 bases and J by 10 bases, leaving 10 bases between them. CDR3 sequence reads: CAWSVQAESPLHF. The CDR3, as DNA: TGTGCCTGGAGTGTACAAGCGGAATCACCCCTCCACTTT.

The genes are TRBV6-5 and TRBJ1-5, with TRBD1 matching over 7 bases. The CDR3 covers 14 residues. The germline V gene has CDR1 MNHEY and CDR2 SVGAGI. V shed 5 bases, J shed 6 bases, and the junction held 7 bases outside the gene matches. The CDR3: CASSKKQGTQPQHF. The CDR3 DNA sequence: TGTGCCAGCAGTAAAAAACAGGGGACTCAGCCCCAGCATTTT.

This clone has just one count. V gene TRBV5-1 combines with J gene TRBJ1-1; D not certain. V was trimmed by 0 bases and J by 4 bases, leaving 10 bases between them. CDR1 is SGHRS and CDR2 is YFSETQ in the germline V gene. The CDR3 extends over 14 amino acids. The CDR3 DNA reads as TGCGCCAGCAGCTTGGAGCGGAGAACCACTGAAGCTTTCTTT. Translation: CASSLERRTTEAFF.

The genes are TRBV7-9 and TRBJ1-2; D possibly corresponds to TRBD1 (5 bases). V lost 5 bases and J lost 5, with 15 bases in between. The germline V gene has CDR1 SEHNR and CDR2 FQNEAQ (reference sequence). The CDR3 consists of 14 residues. The CDR3 loop reads CASSHTTETYGYTF. The DNA for the CDR3 is TGTGCCAGCAGCCACACGACAGAGACTTATGGCTACACCTTC.

This chain joins TRBV7-3 and TRBJ1-2; D unresolved. Trimming took off 3 bases at V and 4 bases at J, with 18 bases between the two ends. The germline V gene has CDR1 SGHTA and CDR2 FQGTGA. The CDR3 contains 16 residues. This CDR3 is CASSFGSVGRGYGYTF. CDR3 DNA sequence: TGTGCCAGCAGCTTCGGGTCGGTTGGTCGTGGCTATGGCTACACCTTC.

The rearrangement uses TRBV7-9 and TRBJ2-3; D gene unclear. The CDR3 loop spans 16 amino acids. From germline, CDR1 is SEHNR and CDR2 FQNEAQ (reference sequence). The ends were cut back, 5 bases at V and 4 bases at J, with 19 bases in the middle. CDR3 sequence (DNA): TGTGCCAGCAGCCCCCTCGAGGATGCCAGAGCAGATACGCAGTATTTT. Protein: CASSPLEDARADTQYF.

This clone was counted between two and nine times. Its ends do not fully match the called genes, so a read error is possible. The chain carries TRBV7-7 and TRBJ2-2, with D tentatively TRBD1 (6 bases). CDR3 length: 16 amino acids. Germline V gene data show CDR1 as SSHAT and CDR2 as FNYEAQ (reference sequence). DNA for the CDR3: TGTGCTAGCAGCTTAAGTCCAGGGGTGAGCACCGGGGAGCTGTTTTTT. Translating gives CASSLSPGVSTGELFF.

The chain employs TRBV7-6 and TRBJ2-2, with D tentatively TRBD2 (5 bases). Germline CDR1 reads SGHVS; CDR2 reads FNYEAQ. This CDR3 comprises 15 residues. V lost 0 bases to trimming and J lost 4 bases, with 9 bases between them. CDR3: CASSLAYAGTGELFF. Here the CDR3 DNA reads TGTGCCAGCAGCTTAGCGTACGCGGGCACCGGGGAGCTGTTTTTT.